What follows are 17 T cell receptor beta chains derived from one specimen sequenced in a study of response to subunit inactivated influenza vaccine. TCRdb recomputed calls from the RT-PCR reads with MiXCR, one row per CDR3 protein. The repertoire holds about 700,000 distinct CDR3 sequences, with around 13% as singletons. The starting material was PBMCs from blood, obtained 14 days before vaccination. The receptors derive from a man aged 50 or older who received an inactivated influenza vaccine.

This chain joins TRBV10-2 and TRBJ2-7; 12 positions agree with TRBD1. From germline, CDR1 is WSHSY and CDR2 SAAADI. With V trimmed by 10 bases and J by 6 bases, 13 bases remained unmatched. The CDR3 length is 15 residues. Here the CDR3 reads CATRDRGRLNGEQYF. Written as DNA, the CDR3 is TGCGCCACAAGGGACAGGGGGCGCTTAAATGGCGAGCAGTACTTC.

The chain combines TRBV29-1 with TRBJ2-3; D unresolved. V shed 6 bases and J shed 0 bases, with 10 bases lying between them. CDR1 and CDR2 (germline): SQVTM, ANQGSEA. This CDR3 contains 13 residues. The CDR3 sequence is CSVCQTSTDTQYF. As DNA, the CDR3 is TGCAGCGTGTGTCAGACTAGCACAGATACGCAGTATTTT.

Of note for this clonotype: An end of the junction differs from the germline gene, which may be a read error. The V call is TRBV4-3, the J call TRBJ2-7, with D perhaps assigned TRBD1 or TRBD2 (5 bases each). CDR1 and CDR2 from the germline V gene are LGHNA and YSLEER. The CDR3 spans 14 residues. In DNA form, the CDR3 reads TGCGCCAGCAGCAAAGATGGGACGTACTACGAGCAGTACTTC. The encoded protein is CASSKDGTYYEQYF.

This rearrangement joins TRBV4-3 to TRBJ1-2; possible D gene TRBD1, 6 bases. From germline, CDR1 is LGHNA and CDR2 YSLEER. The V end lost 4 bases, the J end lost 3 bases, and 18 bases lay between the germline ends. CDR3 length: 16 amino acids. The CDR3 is CASSPFYREEDYGYTF. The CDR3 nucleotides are TGCGCCAGCAGCCCCTTCTACAGGGAGGAGGACTATGGCTACACCTTC.

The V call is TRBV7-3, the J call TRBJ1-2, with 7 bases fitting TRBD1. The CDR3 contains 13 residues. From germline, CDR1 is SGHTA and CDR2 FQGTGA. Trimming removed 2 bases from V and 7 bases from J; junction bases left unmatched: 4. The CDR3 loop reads CASSLSGGTGYTF. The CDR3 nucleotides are TGTGCCAGCAGCTTATCAGGGGGAACTGGCTACACCTTC. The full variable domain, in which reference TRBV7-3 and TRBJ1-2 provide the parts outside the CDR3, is GAGVSQTPSNKVTEKGKYVELRCDPISGHTALYWYRQSLGQGPEFLIYFQGTGAADDSGLPNDRFFAVRPEGSVSTLKIQRTERGDSAVYLCASSLSGGTGYTFGSGTRLTVV.

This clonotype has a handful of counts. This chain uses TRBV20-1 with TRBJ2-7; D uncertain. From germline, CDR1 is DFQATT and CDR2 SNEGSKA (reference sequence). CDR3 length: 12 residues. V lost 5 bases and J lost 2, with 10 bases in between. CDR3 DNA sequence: TGCAGTGCTGGCGTAGACGCCTACGAGCAGTACTTC. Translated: CSAGVDAYEQYF.

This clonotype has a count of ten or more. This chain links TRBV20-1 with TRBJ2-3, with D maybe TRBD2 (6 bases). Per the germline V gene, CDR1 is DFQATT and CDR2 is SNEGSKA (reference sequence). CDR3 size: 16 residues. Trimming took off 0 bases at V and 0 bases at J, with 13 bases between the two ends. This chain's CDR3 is CSARDFRLASTDTQYF. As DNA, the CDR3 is TGCAGTGCTAGAGATTTTCGGCTAGCGAGCACAGATACGCAGTATTTT.

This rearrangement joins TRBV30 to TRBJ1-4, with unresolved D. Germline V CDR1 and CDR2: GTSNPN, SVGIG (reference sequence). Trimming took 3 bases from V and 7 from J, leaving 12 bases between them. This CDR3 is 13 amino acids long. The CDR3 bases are TGTGCCTGGAGCGAGAATCGGGGTGAAAAACTGTTTTTT. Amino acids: CAWSENRGEKLFF.

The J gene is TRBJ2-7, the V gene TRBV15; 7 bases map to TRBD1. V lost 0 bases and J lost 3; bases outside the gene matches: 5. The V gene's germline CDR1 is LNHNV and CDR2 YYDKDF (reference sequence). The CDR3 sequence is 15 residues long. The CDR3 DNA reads TGTGCCACCAGCAGAGATTTGCAGGGGGTCTACGAGCAGTACTTC. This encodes CATSRDLQGVYEQYF.

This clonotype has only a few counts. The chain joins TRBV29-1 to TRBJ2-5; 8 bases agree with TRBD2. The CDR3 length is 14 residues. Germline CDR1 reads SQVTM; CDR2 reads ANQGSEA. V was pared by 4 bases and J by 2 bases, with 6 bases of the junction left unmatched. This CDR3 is CSVVGTRGQETQYF. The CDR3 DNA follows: TGCAGCGTTGTAGGGACTAGGGGACAAGAGACCCAGTACTTC.

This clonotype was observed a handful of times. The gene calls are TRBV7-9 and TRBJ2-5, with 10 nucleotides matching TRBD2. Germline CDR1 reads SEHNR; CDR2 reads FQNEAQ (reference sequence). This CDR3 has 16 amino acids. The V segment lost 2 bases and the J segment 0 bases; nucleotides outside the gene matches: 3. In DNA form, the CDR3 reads TGTGCCAGCAGCTTACGGCTAGCGGGGGACCAAGAGACCCAGTACTTC. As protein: CASSLRLAGDQETQYF. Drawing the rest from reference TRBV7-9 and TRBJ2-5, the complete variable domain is DTGVSQNPRHKITKRGQNVTFRCDPISEHNRLYWYRQTLGQGPEFLTYFQNEAQLEKSRLLSDRFSAERPKGSFSTLEIQRTEQGDSAMYLCASSLRLAGDQETQYFGPGTRLLVL.

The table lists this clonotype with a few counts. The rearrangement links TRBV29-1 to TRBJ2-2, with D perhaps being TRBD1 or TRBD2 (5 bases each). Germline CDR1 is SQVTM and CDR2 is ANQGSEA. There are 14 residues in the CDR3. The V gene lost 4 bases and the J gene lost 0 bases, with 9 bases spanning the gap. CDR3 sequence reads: CSVVWGSNTGELFF. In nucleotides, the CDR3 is TGCAGCGTTGTGTGGGGGTCGAACACCGGGGAGCTGTTTTTT.

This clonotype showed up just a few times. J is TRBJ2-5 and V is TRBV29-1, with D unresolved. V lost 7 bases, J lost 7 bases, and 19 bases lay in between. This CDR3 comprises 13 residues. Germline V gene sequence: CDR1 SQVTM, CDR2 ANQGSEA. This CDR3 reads CSARAPDRWTQYF. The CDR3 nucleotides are TGCAGCGCCCGAGCCCCGGATCGATGGACCCAGTACTTC.

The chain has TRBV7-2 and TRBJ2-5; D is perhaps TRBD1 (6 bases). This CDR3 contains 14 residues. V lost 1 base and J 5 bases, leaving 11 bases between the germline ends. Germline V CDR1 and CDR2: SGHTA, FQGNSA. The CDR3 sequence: CASSLVQGSETQYF. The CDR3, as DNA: TGTGCCAGCAGCTTAGTCCAGGGGTCGGAGACCCAGTACTTC.

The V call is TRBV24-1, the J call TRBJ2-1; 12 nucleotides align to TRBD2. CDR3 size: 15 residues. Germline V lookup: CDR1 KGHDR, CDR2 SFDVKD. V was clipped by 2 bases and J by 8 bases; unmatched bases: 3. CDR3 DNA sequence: TGTGCCACCAGTGATTCTAGCGGGGGGGCGTATGAGCAGTTCTTC. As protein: CATSDSSGGAYEQFF.

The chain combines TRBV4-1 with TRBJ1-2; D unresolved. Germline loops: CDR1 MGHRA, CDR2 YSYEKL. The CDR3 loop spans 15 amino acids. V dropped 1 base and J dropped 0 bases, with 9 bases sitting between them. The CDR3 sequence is CASSQAPGTNYGYTF. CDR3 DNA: TGCGCCAGCAGCCAAGCTCCGGGGACTAACTATGGCTACACCTTC.

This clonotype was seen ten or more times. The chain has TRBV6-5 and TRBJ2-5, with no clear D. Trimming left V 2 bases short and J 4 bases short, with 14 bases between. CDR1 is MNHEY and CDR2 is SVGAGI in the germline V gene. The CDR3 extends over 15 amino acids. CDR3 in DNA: TGTGCCAGCAGTTACAACGTGGCCCGTGGAGAGACCCAGTACTTC. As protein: CASSYNVARGETQYF.